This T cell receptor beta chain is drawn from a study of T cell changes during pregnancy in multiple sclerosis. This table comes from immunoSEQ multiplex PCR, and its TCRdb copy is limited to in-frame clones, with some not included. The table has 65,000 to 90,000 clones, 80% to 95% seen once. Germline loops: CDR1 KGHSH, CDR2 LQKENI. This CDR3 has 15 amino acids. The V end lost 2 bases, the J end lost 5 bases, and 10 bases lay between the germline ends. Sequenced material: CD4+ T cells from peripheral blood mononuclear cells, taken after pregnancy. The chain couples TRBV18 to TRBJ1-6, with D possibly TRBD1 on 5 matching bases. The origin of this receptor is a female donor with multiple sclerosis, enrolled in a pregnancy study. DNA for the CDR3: TGTGCCAGCTCACCAGTAGGGGCCGATAATTCACCCCTCCACTTT. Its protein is CASSPVGADNSPLHF.